The source of this TCR beta chain is a study of somatic mutations in cytotoxic T cells in rheumatoid arthritis (dated by TCRdb to 2016 to 2017). Regarding the complete study: Sorted V beta1+ cells also underwent TCRB sequencing, and some V beta antibody-stained T-cell populations were flow-sorted at nearly 100% purity on a FACSAria II or Sony SH800. Median age was essentially the same in the patient group and the control group. TCRB deep sequencing was performed for more than 50 rheumatoid arthritis patients and 15 to 20 healthy controls. Whether expanded CD8+ T-cell clones in untreated, newly diagnosed rheumatoid arthritis carry somatic mutations was the study question, and clonality was characterized with TCRB deep sequencing. The paper as a whole reports these results and caveats: CD8+ T-cell clonality did not differ significantly between rheumatoid arthritis patients and age-matched healthy controls. In about an eighth of the roughly 60 patients, more than 20% of CD8+ cells belonged to the largest CD8+ clone, while several identical CD8+ TCRB sequences were shared between blood and synovial fluid. The antigen targets of the expanded CD8+ clones were unknown, and absence from virus-specific databases did not rule out viral specificity. Healthy controls showed no age-related increase in CD8+ clonality, whereas patients did (Spearman r=0.49).

The 15 to 25 healthy controls were blood donors whose buffy coats were used; they had a median age of about 59 years (range about 21-75), and less than 60% were female. Positive magnetic bead selection on an AutoMACS was used to isolate CD4+ and CD8+ cells, with flow cytometry used to check purity. Peripheral blood mononuclear cells were obtained using density gradient separation with Ficoll-Paque PLUS. Nucleospin Tissue or Tissue XS kits were used to extract DNA from CD4-enriched, CD8-enriched or PBMC samples, and a Qubit 2.0 fluorometer was used for quantification. As concerns this clone: This clone's antigen is unknown. It has no much larger one-base neighbor in the sample; base qualities were not kept.

TCRB CDR3 sequencing used the immunoSEQ assay on genomic DNA. In the original analysis: Analyses were restricted to productive TCRB rearrangements. Clonality was expressed as a Shannon entropy-based productive clonality index, with each clone defined by a unique TCRB CDR3 sequence. Repertoire overlap for a pair of samples was computed from each clone's template counts relative to total templates per sample. A correlation with a Spearman r of about 0.57 was found between V-gene usage by flow cytometry and V-gene usage by TCRB sequencing. Not all clones reach the TCRdb copy of this immuneACCESS table, which keeps in-frame sequences only. Checked studies attribute under half of the gap to unresolved V genes and leave the rest unexplained. V and J calls and clone size are given by that table; D and trimming were obtained from the DNA. The table for this sample lists 8,500 to 11,000 clones; 81% of them were counted only once. Approximately 20% of the sample is in the top ten clones.

The material sequenced was CD8+ T cells sorted from blood. This clonotype was obtained from a woman in her forties or fifties in good health.

DNA sequence: TGTGCCAGCAGTCCCTTGGGACTAGCGGGAACAGATACGCAGTATTTT. It translates as CASSPLGLAGTDTQYF. The chain joins TRBV27 to TRBJ2-3, with 13 bases matching TRBD2. Sequences MNHEY (CDR1) and SMNVEV (CDR2) are obtained from the germline V gene (reference sequence). CDR3 length: 16 amino acids, cysteine to phenylalanine. Kept here is only the CDR3 DNA, which spans 48 bases and is read in frame from base 1. Here V drops 5 bases and J drops 3 bases, and the junction holds 5 bases not matched to any gene.